These 30 T cell receptor beta chains came from one sample sequenced in a study of blood T cells in healthy people across ages. A second PCR of 7 to 11 cycles used a sample-barcoded 5' primer and a J-beta primer mix. TCRdb reanalysed the 5' RACE reads using MiXCR and keeps one entry per CDR3 protein. The sample lists 580,000 or so distinct CDR3 sequences; around 50% were seen once. The sample comprised blood. Receptors were obtained from a man at least 80 years old in good health.

In this sample, this clonotype turned up a few times. The chain couples TRBV4-2 to TRBJ2-3; 11 bases align to TRBD2. J lost 3 bases, V lost 2 bases, and 13 bases had no gene match. Germline V gives CDR1 LGHNA, CDR2 YNFKEQ. The length of the CDR3 is 19 residues. CDR3 region: CASSQYTSGRSGRTDTQYF. The CDR3 DNA sequence: TGTGCCAGCAGCCAATATACTAGCGGGAGATCGGGGCGTACAGATACGCAGTATTTT.

In this sample, this clonotype turned up a few times. The V and J genes are TRBV7-9 and TRBJ2-3, with 10 nucleotides matching TRBD2. This CDR3 spans 16 amino acids. Germline CDR1 reads SEHNR; CDR2 reads FQNEAQ (reference sequence). Trimming removed 5 bases from V and 6 bases from J; junction bases left unmatched: 11. CDR3: CASSPRGSGGIDTQYF. The CDR3 DNA follows: TGTGCCAGCAGCCCCCGGGGTAGCGGGGGGATCGATACGCAGTATTTT.

CDR3 protein: CATSRETGGLRATQYF. The CDR3 DNA reads as TGTGCCACCAGCAGAGAGACAGGGGGCCTTAGAGCTACGCAGTATTTT. The rearrangement uses TRBV15 and TRBJ2-3; 10 bases match TRBD1. In germline, CDR1 is LNHNV, CDR2 YYDKDF (reference sequence). Unmatched junction bases numbered 8, after V lost 0 bases and J lost 8 bases. CDR3 length: 16 residues.

This clonotype came up a few times. The gene calls are TRBV10-3 and TRBJ2-7; 11 nucleotides align to TRBD1. Germline V gene sequence: CDR1 ENHRY, CDR2 SYGVKD. The V and J ends lost 8 bases and 5 bases, in that order; junction bases with no gene match: 2. The CDR3 length is 12 residues. CDR3 in DNA: TGTGCCATCGAGGGACAGGGGGACGAGCAGTACTTC. Encoded protein: CAIEGQGDEQYF.

This chain links TRBV20-1 with TRBJ2-7, with 10 bases aligning to TRBD1. Germline V gives CDR1 DFQATT, CDR2 SNEGSKA (reference sequence). The CDR3 is made up of 14 amino acids. V was clipped by 6 bases and J by 7 bases; unmatched bases: 12. CDR3 in DNA: TGCAGTGCACCGGGACAGGGGCGTTTATCGGAGCAGTACTTC. It yields the protein CSAPGQGRLSEQYF.

The chain couples TRBV6-2 or TRBV6-3 to TRBJ2-7; TRBD1 or TRBD2 may be the D gene (6 bases each). V was clipped by 8 bases and J by 2 bases, with 13 bases between them. The CDR3 is 13 residues long. Looked up from germline, CDR1 is MNHEY and CDR2 is SVGEGT. The CDR3 nucleotides are TGTGCCAGCGTGGGGGGCTCAACCTACGAGCAGTACTTC. Its translation: CASVGGSTYEQYF.

The V and J genes are TRBV9 and TRBJ2-1; 8 bases are a match to TRBD1. CDR3 length: 15 amino acids. V lost 0 bases to trimming and J lost 7 bases; unmatched junction nucleotides: 6. Germline CDR1 is SGDLS and CDR2 is YYNGEE. CDR3 sequence (DNA): TGTGCCAGCAGCGTAGGCGGACAGGGTTTGAATGAGCAGTTCTTC. Its translation is CASSVGGQGLNEQFF.

The chain joins TRBV6-5 to TRBJ2-5, with D hard to call. This CDR3 has 11 residues. Trimming pared 3 bases from V and 11 bases from J, leaving 10 bases between. The germline gives CDR1 MNHEY, CDR2 SVGAGI. This CDR3 is CASSYGCEQYF. The CDR3 bases are TGTGCCAGCAGTTATGGGTGTGAGCAGTACTTC.

The chain recombines TRBV5-1 with TRBJ2-1, with D possibly matching TRBD2 (5 bases). This CDR3 contains 16 residues. Germline V gives CDR1 SGHRS, CDR2 YFSETQ. Between the trimmed V and J ends, which lost 2 bases and 4 bases, there was a span of 16 bases. The CDR3 DNA follows: TGCGCCAGCAGCTTAGACGGGTCTAGCTCTTACAATGAGCAGTTCTTC. This gives the protein CASSLDGSSSYNEQFF.

This chain connects TRBV20-1 to TRBJ1-3; tentative D call: TRBD1 (6 bases). Trimming shortened V by 3 bases and J by 0 bases, and 9 bases separated the two germline ends. The V gene's germline CDR1 is DFQATT and CDR2 SNEGSKA (reference sequence). The CDR3 loop spans 14 amino acids. The CDR3: CSARQGISGNTIYF. The CDR3 nucleotides read TGCAGTGCTAGGCAGGGGATCTCTGGAAACACCATATATTTT.

The chain links TRBV20-1 to TRBJ1-5; possible D gene TRBD1, 6 bases. Germline V CDR1 and CDR2: DFQATT, SNEGSKA (reference sequence). The CDR3 has 17 amino acids. Between the trimmed V and J ends, which lost 5 bases and 3 bases, there was a span of 23 bases. The CDR3 loop reads CSAGGQAQGGDNQPQHF. In DNA form, the CDR3 reads TGCAGTGCTGGGGGGCAGGCCCAAGGGGGGGACAATCAGCCCCAGCATTTT.

This clonotype was recorded a few times. V is TRBV7-2 and J is TRBJ1-2; 7 bases agree with TRBD1. With V trimmed by 5 bases and J by 4 bases, 4 bases remained unmatched. Germline V gene data show CDR1 as SGHTA and CDR2 as FQGNSA. CDR3 length equals 13 residues. This CDR3 is CASSQTGTYGYTF. The DNA of the CDR3 is TGTGCCAGCAGCCAGACAGGGACCTATGGCTACACCTTC.

J is TRBJ2-7 and V is TRBV20-1, with D perhaps matching TRBD1 (5 bases). V was shortened by 5 bases and J by 2 bases, with 19 bases between the two germline ends. The CDR3 has 15 amino acids. Per the germline V gene, CDR1 is DFQATT and CDR2 is SNEGSKA (reference sequence). CDR3 region: CSADRSKGSTYEQYF. CDR3 nucleotide sequence: TGCAGTGCTGACCGGTCGAAGGGGTCCACCTACGAGCAGTACTTC.

V gene TRBV4-3 combines with J gene TRBJ2-1, with D hard to call. The CDR3 totals 15 residues. Germline V gene data show CDR1 as LGHNA and CDR2 as YSLEER. V shed 0 bases and J shed 8 bases, with 14 bases lying between them. CDR3 amino acids: CASSQDSVIRHEQFF. The CDR3 nucleotides are TGCGCCAGCAGCCAAGACTCAGTTATCCGTCATGAGCAGTTCTTC.

This clonotype was detected ten times or more. V gene TRBV6-6 combines with J gene TRBJ1-6, with 7 bases lining up with TRBD1. Losses at the gene ends were 6 bases for V and 9 bases for J; bases not matched to a gene: 14. The germline V gene encodes CDR1 MNHNY and CDR2 SVGAGI (reference sequence). This CDR3 has 16 amino acids. This CDR3 is CASSPVATGASSPLHF. CDR3 sequence (DNA): TGTGCCAGCAGCCCCGTAGCCACAGGGGCAAGTTCACCCCTCCACTTT.

The rearrangement joins TRBV6-2 or TRBV6-3 to TRBJ2-4; TRBD2 matches at 8 bases. The V and J ends lost 5 bases and 3 bases, in that order; junction bases with no gene match: 6. Germline lookup yields CDR1 MNHEY and CDR2 SVGEGT. The CDR3 contains 15 residues. As DNA, the CDR3 is TGTGCCAGCAGTCGACTAGCGAACGTCAAAAACATTCAGTACTTC. It is translated as CASSRLANVKNIQYF.

This clonotype showed up just once. This chain links TRBV6-6 with TRBJ2-5; weak D call: TRBD2 (5 bases). The closer fit of TRBJ2-7 to the DNA end suggests the J call may be wrong. Germline V lookup: CDR1 MNHNY, CDR2 SVGAGI (reference sequence). The length of the CDR3 is 14 residues. CDR3 sequence (DNA): TGTGCCAGCAGTTACGAGCGGATTTCCGGCGAGCAGTACTTC. This codes for CASSYERISGEQYF.

The gene calls are TRBV6-2 or TRBV6-3 and TRBJ2-5; TRBD2 matches at 13 bases. CDR1 is MNHEY, CDR2 SVGEGT, per germline. The CDR3 runs to 17 residues. Losses at the gene ends were 2 bases for V and 1 base for J; bases not matched to a gene: 4. The CDR3: CASSYPRTSGGQETQYF. The CDR3, as DNA: TGTGCCAGCAGTTACCCCCGGACTAGCGGGGGCCAAGAGACCCAGTACTTC.

This clonotype turned up a few times. This chain uses TRBV4-3 with TRBJ2-5; unclear D gene. From germline, CDR1 is LGHNA and CDR2 YSLEER. The CDR3 extends over 15 amino acids. The ends were cut back, 4 bases at V and 2 bases at J, with 14 bases in the middle. The CDR3 here is CASSPNPVRQETQYF. The CDR3 DNA reads as TGCGCCAGCAGCCCAAATCCCGTCAGGCAAGAGACCCAGTACTTC.

This clonotype showed up just once. V gene TRBV6-5 combines with J gene TRBJ2-2, with D tentatively TRBD1 (6 bases). The CDR3 spans 16 residues. V was shortened by 6 bases and J by 7 bases, with 21 bases between the two germline ends. CDR1 is MNHEY, CDR2 SVGAGI, per germline. In nucleotides, the CDR3 is TGTGCCAGCAGCCGGGCGAGACAGGACAGTAACGGGGAGCTGTTTTTT. Its protein product is CASSRARQDSNGELFF.

The chain recombines TRBV7-9 with TRBJ2-1; possibly TRBD1 for D (5 bases). Between the trimmed V and J ends, which lost 0 bases and 10 bases, there was a span of 16 bases. The CDR3 totals 15 residues. The germline V gene encodes CDR1 SEHNR and CDR2 FQNEAQ (reference sequence). The CDR3 protein is CASSLATAIPYEQFF. The CDR3 nucleotides are TGTGCCAGCAGCTTAGCGACAGCAATCCCCTACGAGCAGTTCTTC.

This clonotype was detected only a few times. The chain recombines TRBV7-3 with TRBJ1-6; unclear D gene. CDR3 length equals 13 residues. The V end lost 2 bases, the J end lost 12 bases, and 11 bases lay between the germline ends. Germline CDR1 is SGHTA and CDR2 is FQGTGA. The chain's CDR3 is CASSLEGGLPLHF. The CDR3 DNA reads as TGTGCCAGCAGCTTAGAGGGCGGATTACCCCTCCACTTT.

The chain uses TRBV6-4 and TRBJ2-5; TRBD1 aligns across 8 bases. From germline, CDR1 is MRHNA and CDR2 SNTAGT. The CDR3 has 16 amino acids. J gave up 11 bases and V 4 bases, and 18 bases lay outside the gene matches. CDR3 bases: TGTGCCAGCAGTGTCGACAGGGGTGTCTCCTACAATGAGCAGTACTTC. Translating it yields CASSVDRGVSYNEQYF.

A remark on this clonotype: A much larger clonotype is one base distant, so this may be a read error. V usage is TRBV27 and J usage is TRBJ2-1; 8 nucleotides agree with TRBD2. Germline lookup yields CDR1 MNHEY and CDR2 SMNVEV (reference sequence). The CDR3 is made up of 14 amino acids. In nucleotides, the CDR3 is TGTGCCAACAGTTTAGTACTAGCGGACAATGAGCAGTTCTTC. Its translation: CANSLVLADNEQFF.

The chain recombines TRBV12-3 or TRBV12-4 with TRBJ2-3, with TRBD2 matching 7 bases. With V trimmed by 5 bases and J by 4 bases, 6 bases remained unmatched. CDR3 length: 14 amino acids. In DNA form, the CDR3 reads TGTGCCAGCAGTGACAACCGGGGGGCAGATACGCAGTATTTT. It specifies CASSDNRGADTQYF.

This clonotype has a handful of counts. The genes are TRBV4-3 and TRBJ2-7; a weak D match, TRBD1 (6 bases). The CDR3 is 14 amino acids. Germline assignment: CDR1 LGHNA and CDR2 YSLEER. Trimming pared 0 bases from V and 3 bases from J, leaving 9 bases between. The CDR3 nucleotides read TGCGCCAGCAGCCAAGATGGGACAAGCTACGAGCAGTACTTC. Translating it yields CASSQDGTSYEQYF.

Worth noting for this clonotype: A clone one base away is much larger, so this may be a read error. This rearrangement joins TRBV3-1 to TRBJ2-1; no definite D call. The CDR3 contains 11 residues. CDR1 is LGHDT and CDR2 is YNNKEL in the germline V gene (reference sequence). V dropped 3 bases and J dropped 9 bases, with 6 bases sitting between them. CDR3 in amino acids: CASSQLSEQFF. In DNA, the CDR3 is TGTGCCAGCAGCCAGCTCAGTGAGCAGTTCTTC.

This clonotype was picked up a small number of times. The chain carries TRBV27 and TRBJ2-7, with 7 bases identical to TRBD1. V lost 0 bases to trimming and J lost 2 bases; unmatched junction nucleotides: 4. CDR3 length equals 15 residues. Germline values: CDR1 MNHEY, CDR2 SMNVEV (reference sequence). CDR3 nucleotide sequence: TGTGCCAGCAGTTTATCGGGACAGCACCCCTACGAGCAGTACTTC. Translating it yields CASSLSGQHPYEQYF.

Only a few counts were recorded for this clonotype. The chain joins TRBV9 to TRBJ2-5; 7 bases align to TRBD1. The CDR3 is made up of 15 amino acids. The germline V gene encodes CDR1 SGDLS and CDR2 YYNGEE. Trimming removed 4 bases from V and 1 base from J; junction bases left unmatched: 7. Here the CDR3 DNA reads TGTGCCAGCAGCACGCGACAGGGTATCCAAGAGACCCAGTACTTC. Its translation is CASSTRQGIQETQYF.

The chain combines TRBV5-1 with TRBJ1-4, with D hard to call. Per germline, CDR1 SGHRS and CDR2 YFSETQ. V was clipped by 3 bases and J by 4 bases, with 10 bases between them. The CDR3 totals 14 residues. The CDR3 loop reads CASSWERSNEKLFF. The CDR3 DNA sequence: TGCGCCAGCAGCTGGGAACGGAGTAATGAAAAACTGTTTTTT. Supplemented by reference TRBV5-1 and TRBJ1-4, the full variable domain reads KAGVTQTPRYLIKTRGQQVTLSCSPISGHRSVSWYQQTPGQGLQFLFEYFSETQRNKGNFPGRFSGRQFSNSRSEMNVSTLELGDSALYLCASSWERSNEKLFFGSGTQLSVL.